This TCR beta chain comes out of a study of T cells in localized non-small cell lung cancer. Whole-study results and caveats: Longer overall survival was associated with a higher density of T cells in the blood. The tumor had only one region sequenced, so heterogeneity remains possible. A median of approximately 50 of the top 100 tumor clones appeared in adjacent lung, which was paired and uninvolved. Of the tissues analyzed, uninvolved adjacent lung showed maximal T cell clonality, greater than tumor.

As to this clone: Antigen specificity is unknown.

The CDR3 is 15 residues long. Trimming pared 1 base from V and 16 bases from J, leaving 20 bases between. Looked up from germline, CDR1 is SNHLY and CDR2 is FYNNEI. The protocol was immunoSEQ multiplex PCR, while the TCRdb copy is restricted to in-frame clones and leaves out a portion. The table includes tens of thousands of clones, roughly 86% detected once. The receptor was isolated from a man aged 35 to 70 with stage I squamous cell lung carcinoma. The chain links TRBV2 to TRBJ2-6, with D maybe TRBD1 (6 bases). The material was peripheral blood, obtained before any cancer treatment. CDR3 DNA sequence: TGTGCCAGCAGTGAAGTTAGCGTTGGACAGAGATCACTGACTTTC. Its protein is CASSEVSVGQRSLTF. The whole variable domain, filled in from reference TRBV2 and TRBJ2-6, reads EPEVTQTPSHQVTQMGQEVILRCVPISNHLYFYWYRQILGQKVEFLVSFYNNEISEKSEIFDDQFSVERPDGSNFTLKIRSTKLEDSAMYFCASSEVSVGQRSLTFGAGSRLTVL.